The rows below give T cell receptor beta chains drawn from one sample of a study of blood T cell repertoires in COVID-19. This table comes from immunoSEQ multiplex PCR, and its TCRdb copy is limited to in-frame clones, with some not included. In the table there are 200,000 to 250,000 clones, about nine tenths of which are singletons. The sample was peripheral blood. Every receptor here comes from a woman aged 60-75 years with acute or convalescent COVID-19. Both conserved end residues are part of each CDR3. Fields, in order: V gene, D gene, clone size, J gene, CDR3 protein, CDR3 DNA. D genes are given only for firm matches. For some rows the clone size is stated as once, few or many, or as a class when expanded; others skip it.

>TRBV7-2|.|.|TRBJ1-4
CASSLLGGREKLFF
TGTGCCAGCAGCTTACTGGGGGGGCGTGAAAAACTGTTTTTT
>TRBV18|TRBD1|once|TRBJ1-5
CASSLTDRVDNQPQHF
TGTGCCAGCTCACTAACCGACAGGGTTGACAATCAGCCCCAGCATTTT
>TRBV5-1|.|.|TRBJ1-2
CASSLWLDSGYTF
TGCGCCAGCAGCTTGTGGCTCGATTCAGGCTACACCTTC
>TRBV7-2|.|.|TRBJ2-3
CASSPDGGSTDTQYF
TGTGCCAGCAGCCCGGACGGGGGAAGCACAGATACGCAGTATTTT
>TRBV3-1/TRBV3-2|TRBD2|.|TRBJ2-1
CASSHRGGGYNEQFF
TGTGCCAGCAGCCACCGGGGGGGTGGATACAATGAGCAGTTCTTC
>TRBV7-9|.|.|TRBJ1-6
CASSLVLSPLHF
TGTGCCAGCAGCTTAGTCCTTTCACCCCTCCACTTT
>TRBV24-1|.|.|TRBJ1-2
CATSGDTTSYGYTF
TGTGCCACCAGTGGAGACACTACTAGCTATGGCTACACCTTC
>TRBV27|TRBD2|.|TRBJ2-3
CASSRTSGRVVDTQYF
TGTGCCAGCAGCCGAACTAGCGGGAGGGTTGTAGATACGCAGTATTTT
>TRBV12-5|TRBD1|.|TRBJ1-5
CASGLVRQGVNQPQHF
TGTGCTAGTGGTTTGGTACGTCAGGGGGTAAATCAGCCCCAGCATTTT
>TRBV5-1|TRBD1|.|TRBJ2-1
CASSKDRAVHGGEQFF
TGCGCCAGCAGCAAGGACAGGGCCGTCCACGGGGGTGAGCAGTTCTTC
>TRBV5-1|.|once|TRBJ1-1
CASSLQGNTEAFF
TGCGCCAGCAGCTTGCAGGGGAACACTGAAGCTTTCTTT
>TRBV28|.|.|TRBJ1-2
CASSSDRGYTF
TGTGCCAGCAGTTCGGACAGAGGCTACACCTTC
>TRBV5-1|.|few|TRBJ1-1
CASSTDGRGGTEAFF
TGCGCCAGCAGCACCGACGGGCGCGGGGGCACTGAAGCTTTCTTT
>TRBV3-1/TRBV3-2|TRBD2|.|TRBJ2-7
CASSQSASGVYEQYF
TGTGCCAGCAGCCAGTCCGCTAGCGGGGTTTACGAGCAGTACTTC
>TRBV6-2/TRBV6-3|.|.|TRBJ1-5
CASSYSGGGYSNQPQHF
TGTGCCAGCAGTTACTCGGGAGGGGGTTATAGCAATCAGCCCCAGCATTTT
>TRBV19|.|.|TRBJ1-3
CASSQTDGYTIYF
TGTGCCAGTAGCCAGACAGACGGGTACACCATATATTTT
>TRBV6-2/TRBV6-3|TRBD1|.|TRBJ1-1
CASTPGQLMNTEAFF
TGTGCCAGCACCCCGGGACAGTTGATGAACACTGAAGCTTTCTTT
>TRBV13|TRBD1|once|TRBJ2-1
CASSGGQPNNEQFF
TGTGCCAGCAGCGGGGGACAGCCAAACAATGAGCAGTTCTTC
>TRBV5-4|.|.|TRBJ1-3
CASSFPGSGNTIYF
TGTGCCAGCAGCTTCCCAGGGTCGGGAAACACCATATATTTT
>TRBV19|.|.|TRBJ1-5
CASSKYGYQPQHF
TGTGCCAGTAGCAAATACGGGTATCAGCCCCAGCATTTT
>TRBV7-2|.|.|TRBJ2-5
CASSFSGSKTQYF
TGTGCCAGCAGCTTTTCAGGGTCCAAGACCCAGTACTTC
>TRBV19|TRBD2|few|TRBJ2-1
CASRTSGRDEQFF
TGTGCCAGTCGGACTAGCGGACGCGATGAGCAGTTCTTC
>TRBV15|.|.|TRBJ2-7
CATSREPGIPDEQYF
TGTGCCACCAGCAGAGAACCAGGTATCCCCGACGAGCAGTACTTC
>TRBV5-1|TRBD1|.|TRBJ1-2
CASSSPQGAGYTF
TGCGCCAGCAGCTCACCCCAGGGGGCTGGCTACACCTTC
>TRBV27|.|.|TRBJ2-7
CASRAGTNYEQYF
TGTGCCAGCAGAGCCGGGACAAACTACGAGCAGTACTTC
>TRBV18|TRBD2|.|TRBJ2-5
CASSPGLAGGKETQYF
TGTGCCAGCTCACCGGGACTAGCGGGGGGCAAAGAGACCCAGTACTTC